This TCR beta chain was captured by sequencing in a study of CD4 T cells in relation to SARS-CoV-2 and coronaviruses. Germline V lookup: CDR1 SGHAT, CDR2 FQDESV (reference sequence). The V end was cut by 5 bases, the J end by 0 bases, with 7 bases between. CDR3 length equals 13 residues. The protocol was immunoSEQ multiplex PCR, while the TCRdb copy is restricted to in-frame clones and leaves out a portion. The table has more than 20,000 clones, 60% to 80% seen once. As for this clone: Its antigen is currently unknown.

Unexposed donor CD4+ T cells date from about 2011-2018, before the COVID-19 pandemic. After approximately ten days of culture, CD4+ T cells were isolated. Testing used SARS-CoV-2 S/N and four cold-coronavirus spikes on unexposed-donor CD4+ T cells, cells permitting. Half the medium was replaced with IL-2 medium on days 3 and 7. Findings of the study overall: Samples before the pandemic and after infection were not matched within any donor.

The receptor was isolated from a human donor in good health. The chain recombines TRBV11-1 with TRBJ1-1; D is unclear. Sequencing was performed on CD4+ T cells from PBMCs, cultured in vitro. CDR3 amino acids: CASSRLMNTEAFF. DNA for the CDR3: TGTGCCAGCAGCCGTCTGATGAACACTGAAGCTTTCTTT.